Below, 30 T cell receptor beta chains from the same sample are listed, as sequenced in a study of shared clonotypes between healthy human individuals. Sequencing was performed with immunoSEQ multiplex PCR; in TCRdb, only in-frame clones are kept and a portion is missing. The sample includes roughly 2.2 million clones, approximately 93% of them seen just once. Source material: naive CD4+ T cells from PBMCs. Subset noted: CD45RA+ positively selected. These receptors all stem from a man aged 18 to 29 in good health. Some clones in this sample may be carry-over from other donors' samples.

Turning to this clone: At one end, the junction sequence differs from germline, possibly due to a read error. The gene calls are TRBV19 and TRBJ2-1; 12 nucleotides align to TRBD2. This CDR3 has 16 residues. Germline CDR1 reads LNHDA; CDR2 reads SQIVND (reference sequence). The CDR3, as DNA: TGTGCCAGTACCAATTTAGGAAGGGGACTAGCGGGCCTCCGTATCTTC. Translated, it gives CASTNLGRGLAGLRIF.

This rearrangement joins TRBV7-7 to TRBJ2-1; 10 bases map to TRBD2. Germline loops: CDR1 SSHAT, CDR2 FNYEAQ (reference sequence). V shed 4 bases, J shed 4 bases, and the junction held 1 base outside the gene matches. This CDR3 has 14 residues. The CDR3 bases are TGTGCCAGCAGCTCTAGCGGGAGTTACAATGAGCAGTTCTTC. This gives the protein CASSSSGSYNEQFF.

The chain links TRBV30 to TRBJ2-5; TRBD1 matches 8 bases. The DNA end is more similar to TRBJ2-7, so the J call may be wrong. The germline V gene encodes CDR1 GTSNPN and CDR2 SVGIG (reference sequence). The CDR3 spans 14 residues. CDR3 sequence: CAWSVQGQVYEQYF. As DNA, the CDR3 is TGTGCCTGGAGTGTACAGGGACAGGTCTACGAGCAGTACTTC.

V is TRBV2 and J is TRBJ2-7, with a tentative D call TRBD2 (5 bases). CDR1 is SNHLY, CDR2 FYNNEI, per germline. The CDR3 contains 14 residues. V was cut by 4 bases and J by 2 bases, with 12 bases left in between. Here the CDR3 DNA reads TGTGCCAGCAGTGTACCCGGGATCCCCTACGAGCAGTACTTC. This gives the protein CASSVPGIPYEQYF.

The rearrangement uses TRBV6-6 and TRBJ2-4; 9 nucleotides match TRBD1. The germline CDR1 and CDR2 sequences are MNHNY and SVGAGI (reference sequence). Trimming took 6 bases from V and 0 from J; bases not matched to a gene: 6. The CDR3 totals 16 residues. In DNA form, the CDR3 reads TGTGCCAGCAGCCAAGGGACAGGGTTAGCCAAAAACATTCAGTACTTC. This sequence encodes CASSQGTGLAKNIQYF.

The genes are TRBV4-3 and TRBJ2-7, with D tentatively TRBD2 (6 bases). The CDR3 runs 15 residues. The germline gives CDR1 LGHNA, CDR2 YSLEER. Trimming shortened V by 1 base and J by 2 bases, and 12 bases separated the two germline ends. The CDR3: CASSQGLARAYEQYF. The CDR3 DNA follows: TGCGCCAGCAGCCAAGGTCTAGCGCGAGCCTACGAGCAGTACTTC.

The V and J genes are TRBV15 and TRBJ2-7, with a weak D call TRBD2 (5 bases). CDR3 length: 12 residues. V lost 1 base to trimming and J lost 6 bases, with 7 bases between them. Germline CDR1 is LNHNV and CDR2 is YYDKDF (reference sequence). The chain's CDR3 is CATSRARGEQYF. The DNA for the CDR3 is TGTGCCACCAGCAGAGCCCGGGGCGAGCAGTACTTC.

The chain links TRBV27 to TRBJ2-2; D might be TRBD1 (6 bases). V dropped 3 bases and J dropped 0 bases, with 8 bases sitting between them. Germline-derived CDR1 and CDR2 are MNHEY and SMNVEV (reference sequence). CDR3 size: 15 residues. The CDR3 here is CASSLRGSNTGELFF. CDR3 bases: TGTGCCAGCAGTTTGAGGGGGTCGAACACCGGGGAGCTGTTTTTT.

This chain connects TRBV29-1 to TRBJ2-5, with D maybe TRBD2 (5 bases). CDR3 length: 14 residues. V was pared by 6 bases and J by 5 bases, with 19 bases between. Germline values: CDR1 SQVTM, CDR2 ANQGSEA. In DNA, the CDR3 is TGCAGCGTGGAGGCCGGGCCAGGTCCGGAGACCCAGTACTTC. This encodes CSVEAGPGPETQYF. Using reference TRBV29-1 and TRBJ2-5 for the parts outside the CDR3, the full variable domain is SAVISQKPSRDICQRGTSLTIQCQVDSQVTMMFWYRQQPGQSLTLIATANQGSEATYESGFVIDKFPISRPNLTFSTLTVSNMSPEDSSIYLCSVEAGPGPETQYFGPGTRLLVL.

This clone appeared a single time. This specimen includes other DNA sequences encoding the same CDR3. The V call is TRBV20-1, the J call TRBJ2-3; D is unresolved. Germline values: CDR1 DFQATT, CDR2 SNEGSKA (reference sequence). This CDR3 is built from 11 residues. Between the trimmed V and J ends, which lost 5 bases and 1 base, there was a span of 4 bases. This CDR3 reads CSALGTDTQYF. The CDR3 region has the DNA TGCAGTGCTCTAGGCACAGATACGCAGTATTTT.

This clone was counted only a few times. The chain is built from TRBV7-7 and TRBJ2-1; maybe TRBD2 (6 bases). The germline gives CDR1 SSHAT, CDR2 FNYEAQ (reference sequence). The CDR3 length is 13 residues. V lost 0 bases, J lost 8 bases, and 8 bases lay in between. CDR3 sequence: CASSLARLDEQFF. The CDR3 DNA sequence: TGTGCCAGCAGCTTAGCGCGACTAGATGAGCAGTTCTTC.

The J gene is TRBJ2-1, the V gene TRBV5-4; 13 bases are shared with TRBD2. Germline V gene data show CDR1 as SGHNT and CDR2 as YYREEE (reference sequence). The V and J ends lost 4 bases and 9 bases, in that order; junction bases with no gene match: 16. The CDR3 is made up of 18 amino acids. The CDR3 nucleotides read TGTGCCAGCAGCCCACCCCCCGGACTAGCGGGAGCAGAAGGTGAGCAGTTCTTC. Its protein is CASSPPPGLAGAEGEQFF.

This chain joins TRBV28 and TRBJ2-7, with 7 bases that match TRBD2. Germline loops: CDR1 MDHEN, CDR2 SYDVKM. The V and J ends lost 2 bases and 2 bases, in that order; junction bases with no gene match: 3. The CDR3 has 14 amino acids. CDR3 region: CASSLLAEAYEQYF. The DNA of the CDR3 is TGTGCCAGCAGTTTACTAGCGGAAGCCTACGAGCAGTACTTC.

The chain carries TRBV7-2 and TRBJ2-3; 8 bases align to TRBD2. The germline V gene encodes CDR1 SGHTA and CDR2 FQGNSA. Trimming removed 1 base from V and 11 bases from J; junction bases left unmatched: 14. This CDR3 region has 16 residues. This chain's CDR3 is CASSLVGSGDPRGQYF. The CDR3 coding sequence is TGTGCCAGCAGCTTAGTGGGTAGCGGGGATCCTCGGGGGCAGTATTTT.

The rearrangement uses TRBV2 and TRBJ2-3; D may match TRBD1 or TRBD2 (5 bases each). Trimming shortened V by 3 bases and J by 8 bases, and 12 bases separated the two germline ends. This CDR3 has 13 residues. From germline, CDR1 is SNHLY and CDR2 FYNNEI. The CDR3 DNA follows: TGTGCCAGCAGTGATCTTGCCGGGGCTACGCAGTATTTT. Translated, it gives CASSDLAGATQYF.

The chain is built from TRBV6-5 and TRBJ1-3, with no clear D. From germline, CDR1 is MNHEY and CDR2 SVGAGI. CDR3 length: 12 residues. V dropped 8 bases and J dropped 4 bases, with 9 bases sitting between them. For the CDR3, the DNA is TGTGCCAGCCGGGCCAAAGGAAACACCATATATTTT. It is translated as CASRAKGNTIYF.

The rearrangement links TRBV18 to TRBJ2-7; 7 nucleotides match TRBD1. With V trimmed by 6 bases and J by 3 bases, 8 bases remained unmatched. The germline V gene has CDR1 KGHSH and CDR2 LQKENI. This CDR3 spans 14 amino acids. CDR3 nucleotide sequence: TGTGCCAGCTCCCCCGACAGGGCCCTCTACGAGCAGTACTTC. It specifies CASSPDRALYEQYF.

In this sample, this clone turned up once. This specimen includes other DNA sequences encoding the same CDR3. The chain links TRBV5-1 to TRBJ1-4; 8 nucleotides agree with TRBD1. V was clipped by 6 bases and J by 0 bases; unmatched bases: 1. Per germline, CDR1 SGHRS and CDR2 YFSETQ. This CDR3 region has 14 residues. The CDR3 region is CASKTGATNEKLFF. The CDR3 DNA is TGCGCCAGCAAGACAGGGGCAACTAATGAAAAACTGTTTTTT.

V and J are TRBV18 and TRBJ2-1, with D uncertain. From germline, CDR1 is KGHSH and CDR2 LQKENI. CDR3 length: 12 residues. Between the trimmed V and J ends, which lost 3 bases and 10 bases, there was a span of 10 bases. The CDR3 loop is CASSPADMEQFF. The CDR3 bases are TGTGCCAGCTCACCGGCAGATATGGAGCAGTTCTTC.

The chain recombines TRBV7-2 with TRBJ1-2; possible D gene TRBD1, 6 bases. The V and J ends lost 6 bases and 8 bases respectively, with 10 bases between them. The CDR3 is made up of 11 amino acids. Germline values: CDR1 SGHTA, CDR2 FQGNSA. CDR3 loop: CASSSGVGYTF. DNA for the CDR3: TGTGCCAGCAGTTCAGGGGTGGGCTACACCTTC.

The chain employs TRBV7-6 and TRBJ1-1; a weak D match, TRBD1 (5 bases). Trimming left V 3 bases short and J 7 bases short, with 15 bases between. Looked up from germline, CDR1 is SGHVS and CDR2 is FNYEAQ. This CDR3 contains 14 residues. The CDR3 DNA follows: TGTGCCAGCAGCTTGGGTCCGACAGCAAGTGAAGCTTTCTTT. Translation: CASSLGPTASEAFF.

The genes are TRBV28 and TRBJ1-1, with no clear D. V lost 0 bases and J lost 3, with 8 bases in between. This CDR3 has 14 residues. CDR1 and CDR2 (germline): MDHEN, SYDVKM. CDR3: CASSLWPGYTEAFF. The CDR3 DNA follows: TGTGCCAGCAGTTTATGGCCGGGGTACACTGAAGCTTTCTTT. Based on the CDR3 plus reference TRBV28 and TRBJ1-1, the full variable domain is DVKVTQSSRYLVKRTGEKVFLECVQDMDHENMFWYRQDPGLGLRLIYFSYDVKMKEKGDIPEGYSVSREKKERFSLILESASTNQTSMYLCASSLWPGYTEAFFGQGTRLTVV.

The J gene is TRBJ2-3, the V gene TRBV7-7; D is possibly TRBD1 (6 bases). Germline CDR1 is SSHAT and CDR2 is FNYEAQ (reference sequence). V was clipped by 5 bases and J by 3 bases, with 12 bases between them. CDR3 length: 14 amino acids. The CDR3 region is CASSQGQGTDTQYF. In DNA, the CDR3 is TGTGCCAGCAGCCAGGGGCAGGGAACAGATACGCAGTATTTT.

The chain combines TRBV6-5 with TRBJ2-7; no clear D. The germline gives CDR1 MNHEY, CDR2 SVGAGI. V lost 4 bases and J 0 bases, leaving 13 bases between the germline ends. The CDR3 loop spans 15 amino acids. CDR3 in amino acids: CASSSAWGISYEQYF. CDR3 bases: TGTGCCAGCAGTTCGGCGTGGGGAATCTCCTACGAGCAGTACTTC.

CDR3 sequence (DNA): TGTGCCAGCAGTTTATTCGGACTAGCGGGACGAAATGAGCAGTTCTTC. As protein: CASSLFGLAGRNEQFF. The rearrangement joins TRBV27 to TRBJ2-1; 12 nucleotides align to TRBD2. Germline CDR1 and CDR2: MNHEY and SMNVEV (reference sequence). Trimming took 1 base from V and 7 from J; bases not matched to a gene: 5. This CDR3 has 16 residues.

The CDR3 coding sequence is TGCGCCAGCAGCGCCGGGACTAGCGGGACTATTTGGGATGAGCAGTTCTTC. This codes for CASSAGTSGTIWDEQFF. This chain joins TRBV5-1 and TRBJ2-1, with TRBD2 matching over 13 bases. Germline lookup yields CDR1 SGHRS and CDR2 YFSETQ. The CDR3 consists of 17 residues. Trimming removed 4 bases from V and 8 bases from J; junction bases left unmatched: 12.

The chain employs TRBV5-1 and TRBJ1-1, with 7 bases lining up with TRBD1. Germline loops: CDR1 SGHRS, CDR2 YFSETQ. The length of the CDR3 is 15 residues. Trimming cost V 0 bases and J 1 base; bases outside gene matches: 3. The CDR3 DNA follows: TGCGCCAGCAGCTTGGAGGGACAGTGGAACACTGAAGCTTTCTTT. Protein sequence: CASSLEGQWNTEAFF.

V and J are TRBV2 and TRBJ1-3; D call uncertain. The CDR3 covers 16 residues. The germline gives CDR1 SNHLY, CDR2 FYNNEI. V lost 6 bases to trimming and J lost 1 base, with 16 bases between them. DNA of the CDR3: TGTGCCAGCAGCCTGGCCCCGCTCGATTCTGGAAACACCATATATTTT. Protein product: CASSLAPLDSGNTIYF.

The chain is built from TRBV5-1 and TRBJ2-7; 7 nucleotides agree with TRBD1. The V gene's germline CDR1 is SGHRS and CDR2 YFSETQ. Losses at the gene ends were 3 bases for V and 3 bases for J; bases not matched to a gene: 6. The CDR3 extends over 14 amino acids. CDR3 region: CASSSTGTDYEQYF. CDR3 coding DNA: TGCGCCAGCAGCTCCACCGGGACAGACTACGAGCAGTACTTC. Combining the CDR3 with reference TRBV5-1 and TRBJ2-7 gives the whole variable domain KAGVTQTPRYLIKTRGQQVTLSCSPISGHRSVSWYQQTPGQGLQFLFEYFSETQRNKGNFPGRFSGRQFSNSRSEMNVSTLELGDSALYLCASSSTGTDYEQYFGPGTRLTVT.

The chain is built from TRBV4-2 and TRBJ2-3; 8 positions match TRBD2. This CDR3 contains 13 residues. CDR1 and CDR2 (germline): LGHNA, YNFKEQ. The J segment lost 14 bases and the V segment lost 4 bases, leaving 11 bases of the junction unmatched. The CDR3 coding sequence is TGTGCCAGCAGCCCCTTTGCAAGCGGGAGAGGGTATTTT. It yields the protein CASSPFASGRGYF.